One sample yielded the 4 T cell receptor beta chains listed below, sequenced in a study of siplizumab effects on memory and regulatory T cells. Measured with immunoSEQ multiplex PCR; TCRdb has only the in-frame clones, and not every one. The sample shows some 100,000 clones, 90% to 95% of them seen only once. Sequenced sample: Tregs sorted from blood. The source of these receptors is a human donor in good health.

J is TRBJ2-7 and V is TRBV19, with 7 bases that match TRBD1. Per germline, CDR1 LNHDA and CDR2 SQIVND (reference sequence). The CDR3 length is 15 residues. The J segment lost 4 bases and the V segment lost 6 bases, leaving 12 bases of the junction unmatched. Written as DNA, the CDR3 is TGTGCCAGTAGCCCGCCGGACAGGCCGCAGTACGAGCAGTACTTC. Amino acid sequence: CASSPPDRPQYEQYF.

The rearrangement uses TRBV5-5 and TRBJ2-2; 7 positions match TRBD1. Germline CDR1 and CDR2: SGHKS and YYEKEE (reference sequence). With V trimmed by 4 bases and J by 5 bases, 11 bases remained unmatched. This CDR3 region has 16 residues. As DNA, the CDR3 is TGTGCCAGCAGCCCTACACAGGGGCGTCTAACCGGGGAGCTGTTTTTT. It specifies CASSPTQGRLTGELFF.

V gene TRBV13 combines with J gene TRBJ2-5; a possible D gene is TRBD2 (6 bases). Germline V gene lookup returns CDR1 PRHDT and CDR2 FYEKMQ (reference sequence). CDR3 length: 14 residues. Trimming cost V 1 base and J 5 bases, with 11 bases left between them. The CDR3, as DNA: TGTGCCAGCAGCTTAGTCGACGGGAGTGAGACCCAGTACTTC. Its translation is CASSLVDGSETQYF.

CDR3 protein: CASTYTTGGSGTQYF. CDR3 DNA: TGTGCCAGCACCTACACGACAGGGGGCTCGGGGACCCAGTACTTC. This chain connects TRBV6-6 to TRBJ2-5; 10 bases align to TRBD1. Germline V gene data show CDR1 as MNHNY and CDR2 as SVGAGI (reference sequence). J gave up 7 bases and V 7 bases, and 12 bases lay outside the gene matches. This CDR3 region has 15 residues.